Each of the 26 T cell receptor beta chains below was sequenced from the same sample in a study of T cells in Graves' hyperthyroidism and ophthalmopathy. RNA transcripts provided the source from which TCR beta CDR3 regions were amplified. TCR CDR3 regions were first amplified by RT-PCR with HTBI primers. TCRdb itself ran the multiplex PCR reads through MiXCR, one entry per CDR3 protein. The data hold around 300,000 distinct CDR3 sequences, with 13% observed a single time. The sample taken for sequencing was blood. Receptors were obtained from a woman aged 25-40 years with Graves' hyperthyroidism that later progressed to Graves' ophthalmopathy.

This clonotype appeared many times. The V call is TRBV11-2, the J call TRBJ2-1, with D possibly matching TRBD1 (6 bases). V lost 6 bases, J lost 2 bases, and 14 bases lay in between. This CDR3 is 15 amino acids long. CDR1 is SGHAT and CDR2 is FQNNGV in the germline V gene. The CDR3 sequence: CASSATGTTYNEQFF. CDR3 DNA: TGTGCCAGCAGTGCCACCGGGACAACCTACAATGAGCAGTTCTTC.

The CDR3 bases are TGTGCCACCAGCACCCCCTCAGAAAACACCATATATTTT. Amino acid sequence: CATSTPSENTIYF. The chain links TRBV15 to TRBJ1-3; D unresolved. The CDR3 length is 13 residues. V lost 4 bases to trimming and J lost 6 bases, with 10 bases between them. Germline V gene data show CDR1 as LNHNV and CDR2 as YYDKDF (reference sequence).

In this sample, this clonotype turned up many times. The chain combines TRBV7-2 with TRBJ2-1; 11 bases fit TRBD2. Trimming took 1 base from V and 5 from J; bases not matched to a gene: 10. The length of the CDR3 is 18 residues. Germline V gene lookup returns CDR1 SGHTA and CDR2 FQGNSA. CDR3: CASSLGGLAGGPHNEQFF. For the CDR3, the DNA is TGTGCCAGCAGCTTAGGTGGCCTAGCGGGAGGTCCCCACAATGAGCAGTTCTTC.

This clonotype showed up just a few times. This rearrangement joins TRBV3-1 to TRBJ2-4, with TRBD1 matching over 9 bases. V dropped 3 bases and J dropped 9; count of bases not matched to a gene: 6. Germline CDR1 reads LGHDT; CDR2 reads YNNKEL (reference sequence). The CDR3 has 14 amino acids. CDR3 in amino acids: CASSHTEQGAIQYF. As DNA, the CDR3 is TGTGCCAGCAGCCACACGGAACAGGGGGCCATTCAGTACTTC.

This clonotype was counted ten times or more. This chain joins TRBV6-2 or TRBV6-3 and TRBJ2-7, with a possible D match to TRBD2 (6 bases). The germline V gene encodes CDR1 MNHEY and CDR2 SVGEGT. With 2 bases removed from V and 7 bases from J, the gap between germline ends came to 15 bases. CDR3 length: 14 residues. In DNA, the CDR3 is TGTGCCAGCAGTTACCGGGGTGGAGGGACTGAGCAGTACTTC. This translates into CASSYRGGGTEQYF.

The chain carries TRBV28 and TRBJ2-7; D ambiguous. The CDR3 contains 15 residues. Germline CDR1 MDHEN, CDR2 SYDVKM. Trimming pared 3 bases from V and 7 bases from J, leaving 19 bases between. The CDR3 DNA reads as TGTGCCAGCAGTTTGGGCGGCCCTGGTTTATGGGAGCAGTACTTC. Translating it yields CASSLGGPGLWEQYF.

This clonotype was counted many times. This chain joins TRBV12-3 or TRBV12-4 and TRBJ2-2; D is perhaps TRBD2 (6 bases). V dropped 2 bases and J dropped 6 bases, with 10 bases sitting between them. CDR3 length equals 14 residues. CDR3 DNA: TGTGCCAGCAGTTTACGACTAGGGGCCGGGGAGCTGTTTTTT. Protein sequence: CASSLRLGAGELFF.

This clonotype has ten or more counts. The chain carries TRBV3-1 and TRBJ2-7, with 8 bases identical to TRBD2. There are 13 residues in the CDR3. Trimming removed 11 bases from V and 3 bases from J; junction bases left unmatched: 9. Germline CDR1 is LGHDT and CDR2 is YNNKEL (reference sequence). In nucleotides, the CDR3 is TGTGCCCTCCCTCTAGCGGGCCACTACGAGCAGTACTTC. Translation gives CALPLAGHYEQYF.

The J gene is TRBJ2-1, the V gene TRBV4-3; the match to TRBD2 covers 14 bases. From germline, CDR1 is LGHNA and CDR2 YSLEER. The CDR3 runs 17 residues. V lost 11 bases and J lost 3; bases outside the gene matches: 12. CDR3 DNA: TGCGCCTCCCGGACACGACTAGCGGGAGGGGACTACAATGAGCAGTTCTTC. It is translated as CASRTRLAGGDYNEQFF.

This clonotype occurred many times. In DNA, the CDR3 is TGTGCCAGCAGCTTGGGGGACACCATATATTTT. Translating it yields CASSLGDTIYF. This chain links TRBV7-2 with TRBJ1-3; TRBD1 is a possible D gene (5 bases). The CDR3 has 11 residues. Trimming stripped 3 bases from V and 8 bases from J, with 5 bases between. The germline CDR1 and CDR2 sequences are SGHTA and FQGNSA.

The table lists this clonotype with many counts. J is TRBJ2-1 and V is TRBV13; 13 bases agree with TRBD2. Per germline, CDR1 PRHDT and CDR2 FYEKMQ (reference sequence). The junction had 12 bases not matched to a gene; V was cut back by 4 bases and J by 9 bases. The CDR3 is 17 residues long. The CDR3 nucleotides read TGTGCCAGCAGCTGGACTAGCGGGAGCATATGGGGGAGTGAGCAGTTCTTC. Protein sequence: CASSWTSGSIWGSEQFF.

This clonotype was recorded at least ten times. The genes are TRBV13 and TRBJ2-1, with D uncertain. Germline V lookup: CDR1 PRHDT, CDR2 FYEKMQ (reference sequence). The CDR3 length is 13 residues. V dropped 6 bases and J dropped 3 bases, with 9 bases sitting between them. As DNA, the CDR3 is TGTGCCAGCAGGAGGACCGTCTACAATGAGCAGTTCTTC. Its protein is CASRRTVYNEQFF.

This clonotype was seen repeatedly, ten times or more. The chain combines TRBV30 with TRBJ1-5, with D perhaps TRBD1 (6 bases). Trimming stripped 2 bases from V and 9 bases from J, with 14 bases between. The CDR3 runs 13 residues. CDR1 is GTSNPN, CDR2 SVGIG, per germline (reference sequence). The CDR3 is CAWSLGQGRPQHF. The DNA of the CDR3 is TGTGCCTGGAGTCTGGGGCAGGGGCGGCCCCAGCATTTT.

This clonotype was detected a few times. The rearrangement uses TRBV9 and TRBJ2-1; possible D gene TRBD1, 5 bases. V was shortened by 4 bases and J by 8 bases, with 16 bases between the two germline ends. CDR1 and CDR2 from the germline V gene are SGDLS and YYNGEE. The CDR3 sequence is 14 residues long. The CDR3, as DNA: TGTGCCAGCAGCCGCGTTAAGGGGAATGATGAGCAGTTCTTC. Residues: CASSRVKGNDEQFF.

The sample holds many counts of this clonotype. Here the CDR3 DNA reads TGTGCCAGCAGCCAAACAGGGGTGTACGAAAAACTGTTTTTT. It translates to CASSQTGVYEKLFF. The chain has TRBV7-2 and TRBJ1-4; 7 bases are shared with TRBD1. The germline CDR1 and CDR2 sequences are SGHTA and FQGNSA. This CDR3 has 14 amino acids. The trim removed 5 bases at V and 8 bases at J, leaving 8 bases unmatched.

Only a few counts were recorded for this clonotype. This CDR3 reads CSARSRGQATGELFF. The CDR3 coding sequence is TGCAGTGCTAGATCCCGAGGACAAGCCACCGGGGAGCTGTTTTTT. This chain uses TRBV20-1 with TRBJ2-2, with D possibly being TRBD1 (5 bases). Germline V lookup: CDR1 DFQATT, CDR2 SNEGSKA (reference sequence). The germline V and J ends were trimmed by 2 bases and 4 bases, with 14 bases remaining between them. CDR3 length: 15 residues.

J is TRBJ2-4 and V is TRBV29-1; 13 positions match TRBD2. Germline lookup yields CDR1 SQVTM and CDR2 ANQGSEA. V was clipped by 6 bases and J by 2 bases; unmatched bases: 7. The CDR3 consists of 16 residues. CDR3 coding DNA: TGCAGCGTGGGAGGACTAGCGGGAGATCCCAAAAACATTCAGTACTTC. Translated: CSVGGLAGDPKNIQYF. Looking up the rest from reference TRBV29-1 and TRBJ2-4 gives the full variable domain: SAVISQKPSRDICQRGTSLTIQCQVDSQVTMMFWYRQQPGQSLTLIATANQGSEATYESGFVIDKFPISRPNLTFSTLTVSNMSPEDSSIYLCSVGGLAGDPKNIQYFGAGTRLSVL.

Ten or more counts support this clonotype. The gene calls are TRBV7-2 and TRBJ1-2; the match to TRBD1 covers 8 bases. V shed 3 bases and J 6 bases; nucleotides not matched to a gene: 6. Per germline, CDR1 SGHTA and CDR2 FQGNSA. This CDR3 has 14 amino acids. The CDR3 sequence: CASSFNRGMDGYTF. CDR3 nucleotides: TGTGCCAGCAGCTTTAACAGGGGGATGGATGGCTACACCTTC. Supplemented by reference TRBV7-2 and TRBJ1-2, the full variable domain reads GAGVSQSPSNKVTEKGKDVELRCDPISGHTALYWYRQSLGQGLEFLIYFQGNSAPDKSGLPSDRFSAERTGGSVSTLTIQRTQQEDSAVYLCASSFNRGMDGYTFGSGTRLTVV.

This clonotype was picked up many times. The chain employs TRBV7-9 and TRBJ2-7, with 7 bases that match TRBD2. Trimming took 5 bases from V and 5 from J; bases not matched to a gene: 9. The CDR3 totals 14 residues. Per germline, CDR1 SEHNR and CDR2 FQNEAQ (reference sequence). CDR3 residues: CASSLQTSTHEQYF. CDR3 DNA sequence: TGTGCCAGCAGCCTCCAGACTAGCACCCACGAGCAGTACTTC.

This clonotype was detected many times. The chain is built from TRBV12-3 or TRBV12-4 and TRBJ2-1; no clear D gene. The CDR3 runs 14 residues. Trimming removed 0 bases at V and 6 bases at J, with 9 bases between. Here the CDR3 DNA reads TGTGCCAGCAGTTTAGCGGGTAATATCAATGAGCAGTTCTTC. This sequence encodes CASSLAGNINEQFF.

Ten or more counts support this clonotype. This chain links TRBV7-8 with TRBJ1-1; TRBD1 is a possible D gene (5 bases). V was shortened by 1 base and J by 2 bases, with 11 bases between the two germline ends. This CDR3 comprises 15 residues. The germline V gene has CDR1 SGHVS and CDR2 FQNEAQ. The CDR3 spells CASSLEGVLNTEAFF. DNA of the CDR3: TGTGCCAGCAGCTTAGAAGGGGTTTTAAACACTGAAGCTTTCTTT.

This clonotype was picked up many times. The chain couples TRBV5-1 to TRBJ2-3; the match to TRBD2 covers 10 bases. The CDR3 has 15 amino acids. J was trimmed by 5 bases and V by 4 bases; bases with no gene match: 7. Germline V gives CDR1 SGHRS, CDR2 YFSETQ. As DNA, the CDR3 is TGCGCCAGCAGCCCCAGCGGGAGGGGGAGAGATACGCAGTATTTT. Translating gives CASSPSGRGRDTQYF.

This clonotype was counted ten times or more. The chain couples TRBV7-9 to TRBJ2-5; unclear D gene. V gave up 3 bases and J gave up 5 bases, with 7 bases separating them. Germline V gene data show CDR1 as SEHNR and CDR2 as FQNEAQ (reference sequence). This CDR3 is built from 12 residues. The CDR3 loop is CASSFSEETQYF. The CDR3 region has the DNA TGTGCCAGCAGCTTCAGCGAGGAGACCCAGTACTTC.

This clonotype came up many times. The chain recombines TRBV6-1 with TRBJ1-1, with TRBD1 identical over 9 bases. The germline V gene has CDR1 MNHNS and CDR2 SASEGT. The CDR3 length is 14 residues. Trimming at V came to 2 bases and at J to 5 bases, leaving 3 bases not matched to a gene. The CDR3 sequence: CASSEWTGETEAFF. DNA of the CDR3: TGTGCCAGCAGTGAATGGACAGGGGAAACTGAAGCTTTCTTT.

The chain uses TRBV20-1 and TRBJ1-1; D is unclear. The ends were cut back, 2 bases at V and 8 bases at J, with 12 bases in the middle. This CDR3 has 12 residues. Germline V lookup: CDR1 DFQATT, CDR2 SNEGSKA (reference sequence). CDR3 region: CSARPGGGEAFF. CDR3 in DNA: TGCAGTGCTAGACCAGGCGGAGGGGAAGCTTTCTTT.

The sample holds many counts of this clonotype. This chain links TRBV7-9 with TRBJ2-7; D gene ambiguous. The CDR3 is made up of 14 amino acids. The germline CDR1 and CDR2 sequences are SEHNR and FQNEAQ (reference sequence). V dropped 5 bases and J dropped 0 bases, with 11 bases sitting between them. This chain's CDR3 is CASSAKDGSYEQYF. The CDR3, as DNA: TGTGCCAGCAGCGCGAAGGATGGCTCCTACGAGCAGTACTTC.